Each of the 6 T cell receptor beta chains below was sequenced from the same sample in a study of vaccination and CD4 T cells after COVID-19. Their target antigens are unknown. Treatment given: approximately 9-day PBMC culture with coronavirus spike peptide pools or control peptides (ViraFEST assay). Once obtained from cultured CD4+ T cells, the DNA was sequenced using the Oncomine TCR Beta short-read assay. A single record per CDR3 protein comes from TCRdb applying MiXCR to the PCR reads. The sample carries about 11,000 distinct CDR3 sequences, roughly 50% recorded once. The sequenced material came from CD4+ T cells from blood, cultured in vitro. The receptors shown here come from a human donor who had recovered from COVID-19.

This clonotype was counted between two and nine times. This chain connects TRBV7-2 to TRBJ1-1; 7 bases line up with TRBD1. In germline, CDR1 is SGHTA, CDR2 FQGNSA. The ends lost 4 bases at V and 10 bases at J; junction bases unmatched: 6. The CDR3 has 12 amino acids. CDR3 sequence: CASSSTGVGAFF. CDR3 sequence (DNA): TGTGCCAGCAGCTCCACAGGGGTTGGAGCTTTCTTT.

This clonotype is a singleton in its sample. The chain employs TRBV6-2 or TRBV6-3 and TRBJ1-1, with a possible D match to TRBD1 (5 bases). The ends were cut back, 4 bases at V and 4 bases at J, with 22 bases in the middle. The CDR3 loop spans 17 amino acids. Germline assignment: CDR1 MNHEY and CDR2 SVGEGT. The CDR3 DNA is TGTGCCAGCAGTTCCACCTCTACGCGGGGGACTGGCACTGAAGCTTTCTTT. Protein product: CASSSTSTRGTGTEAFF.

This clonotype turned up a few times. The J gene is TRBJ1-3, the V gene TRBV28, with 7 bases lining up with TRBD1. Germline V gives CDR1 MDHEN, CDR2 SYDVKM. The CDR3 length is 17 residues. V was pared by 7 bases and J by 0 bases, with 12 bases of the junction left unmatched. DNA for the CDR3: TGTGCCAGCACCTTGGGGGGGACAGCCACCTCTGGAAACACCATATATTTT. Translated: CASTLGGTATSGNTIYF.

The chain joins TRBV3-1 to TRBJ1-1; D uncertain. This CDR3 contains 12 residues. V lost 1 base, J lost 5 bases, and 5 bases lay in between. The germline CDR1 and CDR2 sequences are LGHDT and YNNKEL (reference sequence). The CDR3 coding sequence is TGTGCCAGCAGCCAAGCCGAGACTGAAGCTTTCTTT. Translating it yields CASSQAETEAFF.

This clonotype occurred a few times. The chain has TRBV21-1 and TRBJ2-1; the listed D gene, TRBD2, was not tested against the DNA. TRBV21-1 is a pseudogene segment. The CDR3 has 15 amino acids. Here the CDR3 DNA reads TGTGCCAGCGGGAGGGGAGGCGGGAGAAACAATGAGCAGTTCTTC. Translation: CASGRGGGRNNEQFF.

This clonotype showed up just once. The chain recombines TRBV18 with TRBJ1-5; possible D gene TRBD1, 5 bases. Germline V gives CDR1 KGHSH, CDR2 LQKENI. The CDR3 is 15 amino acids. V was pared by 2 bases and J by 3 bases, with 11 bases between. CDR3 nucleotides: TGTGCCAGCTCACCATTGGGGGACTACAATCAGCCCCAGCATTTT. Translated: CASSPLGDYNQPQHF.